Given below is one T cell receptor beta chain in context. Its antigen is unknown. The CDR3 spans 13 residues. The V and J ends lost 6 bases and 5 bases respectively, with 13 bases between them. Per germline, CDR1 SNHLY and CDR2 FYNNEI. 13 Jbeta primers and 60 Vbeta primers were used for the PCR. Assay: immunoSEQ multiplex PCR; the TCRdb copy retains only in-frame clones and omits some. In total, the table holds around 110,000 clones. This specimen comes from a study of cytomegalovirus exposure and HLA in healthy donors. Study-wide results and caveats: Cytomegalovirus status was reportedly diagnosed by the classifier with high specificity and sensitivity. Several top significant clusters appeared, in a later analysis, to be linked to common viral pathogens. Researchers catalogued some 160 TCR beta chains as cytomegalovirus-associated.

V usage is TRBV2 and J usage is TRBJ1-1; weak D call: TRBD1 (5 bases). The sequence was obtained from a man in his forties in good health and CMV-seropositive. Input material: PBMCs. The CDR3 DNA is TGTGCCAGCAGCGACGGGGGAGGAACTGAAGCTTTCTTT. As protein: CASSDGGGTEAFF.